The 12 T cell receptor beta chains below all came from one sample that was sequenced in a study of post-analysis software for immune sequencing data. Study conclusions and caveats: About five TRBV segments appeared more often in patients than in controls, and TRBV5-6, TRBV5-1 and TRBV20-1 were among these.

No antigen has been identified for these receptors. Presence of unique molecular identifiers characterized the TCR beta cDNA libraries. TCRdb called the PCR reads again in MiXCR, with one record for every CDR3 protein. This table holds 650,000 to 850,000 distinct CDR3 sequences, about 53% found once. Specimen: blood. The receptors were sampled from a girl aged 5-17 years with multiple sclerosis.

The chain combines TRBV25-1 with TRBJ2-2; D gene unclear. Germline CDR1 reads MGHDK; CDR2 reads SYGVNS. The V end lost 2 bases, the J end lost 4 bases, and 8 bases lay between the germline ends. The CDR3 consists of 14 residues. The CDR3 loop reads CASSERSPTGELFF. The CDR3 DNA follows: TGTGCCAGCAGTGAAAGGAGTCCCACCGGGGAGCTGTTTTTT.

The gene calls are TRBV7-3 and TRBJ2-5; TRBD2 aligns across 7 bases. V shed 0 bases and J 5 bases; nucleotides not matched to a gene: 6. The germline V gene encodes CDR1 SGHTA and CDR2 FQGTGA. This CDR3 has 15 residues. The CDR3 DNA reads as TGTGCCAGCAGCTTAACCTCGGGAGGCCATGAGACCCAGTACTTC. Amino acids: CASSLTSGGHETQYF.

The chain combines TRBV20-1 with TRBJ2-6; D is perhaps TRBD2 (5 bases). The CDR3 spans 13 residues. Germline V gene sequence: CDR1 DFQATT, CDR2 SNEGSKA (reference sequence). The V gene lost 3 bases and the J gene lost 3 bases, with 6 bases spanning the gap. CDR3 region: CSASAGGANVLTF. The CDR3 nucleotides are TGCAGTGCTAGTGCGGGTGGGGCCAACGTCCTGACTTTC.

This clonotype was recorded a few times. The chain is built from TRBV20-1 and TRBJ2-7, with 9 bases aligning to TRBD2. With V trimmed by 0 bases and J by 4 bases, 1 base remained unmatched. This CDR3 is 13 amino acids long. Germline values: CDR1 DFQATT, CDR2 SNEGSKA (reference sequence). CDR3 DNA: TGCAGTGCTAGAGATAGCGGGAGATACGAGCAGTACTTC. Its translation is CSARDSGRYEQYF.

The chain has TRBV20-1 and TRBJ2-1; TRBD2 matches 10 bases. The length of the CDR3 is 16 residues. Germline V lookup: CDR1 DFQATT, CDR2 SNEGSKA (reference sequence). J lost 5 bases, V lost 0 bases, and 7 bases had no gene match. CDR3 DNA sequence: TGCAGTGCTAGAGAGCCCGGGACTAGCGTAAACAATGAGCAGTTCTTC. Its translation: CSAREPGTSVNNEQFF.

This clonotype was observed a few times. The chain joins TRBV7-2 to TRBJ2-3, with 8 bases that match TRBD1. Trimming removed 5 bases from V and 3 bases from J; junction bases left unmatched: 7. The CDR3 runs 15 residues. Looked up from germline, CDR1 is SGHTA and CDR2 is FQGNSA. The CDR3 region is CASSTRQGRTDTQYF. The CDR3 DNA sequence: TGTGCCAGCAGCACGAGACAGGGGCGGACAGATACGCAGTATTTT.

V usage is TRBV6-4 and J usage is TRBJ2-1, with D perhaps TRBD2 (6 bases). The ends were cut back, 6 bases at V and 9 bases at J, with 15 bases in the middle. The CDR3 length is 13 residues. Germline CDR1 is MRHNA and CDR2 is SNTAGT. The CDR3 here is CASRGGTRGEQFF. The CDR3 DNA is TGTGCCAGCAGGGGAGGAACTCGGGGTGAGCAGTTCTTC.

This rearrangement joins TRBV7-9 to TRBJ2-5; 8 nucleotides match TRBD1. Germline V gene sequence: CDR1 SEHNR, CDR2 FQNEAQ (reference sequence). With V trimmed by 4 bases and J by 2 bases, 3 bases remained unmatched. The length of the CDR3 is 14 residues. The CDR3 DNA follows: TGTGCCAGCAGCTGGACAGGGCGGCAAGAGACCCAGTACTTC. Amino acids: CASSWTGRQETQYF.

The gene calls are TRBV20-1 and TRBJ2-1; TRBD2 aligns across 8 bases. V gave up 3 bases and J gave up 15 bases; unmatched junction bases: 16. The CDR3 totals 14 residues. Germline V gives CDR1 DFQATT, CDR2 SNEGSKA (reference sequence). In nucleotides, the CDR3 is TGCAGTGCTAGTTCCGCTAGCGGGCCACACTTAGCGTTCTTC. Translated: CSASSASGPHLAFF.

The chain has TRBV29-1 and TRBJ2-7, with TRBD2 matching over 7 bases. CDR1 is SQVTM, CDR2 ANQGSEA, per germline. Trimming removed 0 bases from V and 6 bases from J; junction bases left unmatched: 11. The CDR3 length is 15 residues. The CDR3 is CSVEDPGGSSCEQYF. The DNA for the CDR3 is TGCAGCGTTGAAGACCCCGGCGGGAGTAGCTGCGAGCAGTACTTC.

A few counts support this clonotype. This chain links TRBV7-3 with TRBJ2-1, with 12 bases matching TRBD2. The CDR3 is made up of 16 amino acids. Per germline, CDR1 SGHTA and CDR2 FQGTGA. V gave up 5 bases and J gave up 4 bases; unmatched junction bases: 6. DNA of the CDR3: TGTGCCAGCAGCGAAACGGGACTAGCGGGTTACAATGAGCAGTTCTTC. It yields the protein CASSETGLAGYNEQFF.

V is TRBV5-1 and J is TRBJ2-3; 13 bases map to TRBD2. The V gene's germline CDR1 is SGHRS and CDR2 YFSETQ. V dropped 4 bases and J dropped 2; count of bases not matched to a gene: 4. The CDR3 contains 16 residues. As DNA, the CDR3 is TGCGCCAGCAGCGTGGGACTAGCGGGGTTCACAGATACGCAGTATTTT. Amino acid sequence: CASSVGLAGFTDTQYF. Variable domain in full (rest from reference TRBV5-1 and TRBJ2-3): KAGVTQTPRYLIKTRGQQVTLSCSPISGHRSVSWYQQTPGQGLQFLFEYFSETQRNKGNFPGRFSGRQFSNSRSEMNVSTLELGDSALYLCASSVGLAGFTDTQYFGPGTRLTVL.